These 9 T cell receptor beta chains originate from one sample sequenced in a study of cytomegalovirus exposure and HLA in healthy donors. The study ran its PCR with 60 Vbeta and 13 Jbeta primers. The assay was immunoSEQ multiplex PCR, and TCRdb's table has in-frame clones only and misses some. The table records 170,000 or so clones, approximately 78% of them present only once. Specimen: PBMCs. These receptors were collected from a woman between 50 and 59 years old in good health and CMV-seropositive.

V gene TRBV5-1 combines with J gene TRBJ1-6; 7 bases are a match to TRBD1. The trim removed 6 bases at V and 5 bases at J, leaving 5 bases unmatched. This CDR3 has 14 amino acids. Germline lookup yields CDR1 SGHRS and CDR2 YFSETQ. The CDR3 spells CASTGTEHNSPLHF. CDR3 nucleotide sequence: TGCGCCAGCACCGGGACAGAACATAATTCACCCCTCCACTTT.

This chain connects TRBV25-1 to TRBJ2-1, with 11 bases fitting TRBD2. The CDR3 length is 16 residues. Germline V CDR1 and CDR2: MGHDK, SYGVNS. With V trimmed by 5 bases and J by 6 bases, 9 bases remained unmatched. DNA of the CDR3: TGTGCCAGCAGTCTCCTAGCGGGGGGCTATTTCAATGAGCAGTTCTTC. The encoded protein is CASSLLAGGYFNEQFF.

V is TRBV19 and J is TRBJ1-2, with 9 bases fitting TRBD1. From germline, CDR1 is LNHDA and CDR2 SQIVND (reference sequence). There are 14 residues in the CDR3. V gave up 5 bases and J gave up 8 bases; unmatched junction bases: 9. In nucleotides, the CDR3 is TGTGCCAGTAGTCCGGGACAGGGATACGGAGGCTACACCTTC. Protein product: CASSPGQGYGGYTF.

The chain combines TRBV6-5 with TRBJ2-2, with 8 positions matching TRBD1. V was pared by 9 bases and J by 3 bases, with 9 bases of the junction left unmatched. The CDR3 runs to 15 residues. From germline, CDR1 is MNHEY and CDR2 SVGAGI. CDR3 nucleotide sequence: TGTGCCAGTAAAAGAGGGGGACAGGACACCGGGGAGCTGTTTTTT. As protein: CASKRGGQDTGELFF.

The CDR3 DNA reads TGTGCCAGCAGCGCGGACAGGGCAACAGATACGCAGTATTTT. Protein sequence: CASSADRATDTQYF. The chain carries TRBV9 and TRBJ2-3; TRBD1 matches at 8 bases. The V gene's germline CDR1 is SGDLS and CDR2 YYNGEE. The CDR3 spans 14 residues. With 3 bases clipped from V and 3 bases from J, the junction kept 3 bases outside the gene matches.

The chain recombines TRBV5-1 with TRBJ2-7, with 9 bases fitting TRBD1. The CDR3 covers 15 residues. Germline V gene sequence: CDR1 SGHRS, CDR2 YFSETQ. V was pared by 3 bases and J by 3 bases, with 7 bases of the junction left unmatched. The DNA for the CDR3 is TGCGCCAGCAGCTCGCAAGGGACAGGGATCTACGAGCAGTACTTC. This translates into CASSSQGTGIYEQYF. Based on the CDR3 plus reference TRBV5-1 and TRBJ2-7, the full variable domain is KAGVTQTPRYLIKTRGQQVTLSCSPISGHRSVSWYQQTPGQGLQFLFEYFSETQRNKGNFPGRFSGRQFSNSRSEMNVSTLELGDSALYLCASSSQGTGIYEQYFGPGTRLTVT.

The V and J genes are TRBV6-1 and TRBJ2-7, with D perhaps matching TRBD2 (6 bases). The V end lost 8 bases, the J end lost 4 bases, and 15 bases lay between the germline ends. Germline loops: CDR1 MNHNS, CDR2 SASEGT. This CDR3 has 13 residues. The CDR3 reads CASGESGGYEQYF. Here the CDR3 DNA reads TGTGCCAGCGGGGAAAGTGGGGGGTACGAGCAGTACTTC.

The rearrangement joins TRBV27 to TRBJ1-1; tentative D call: TRBD1 (6 bases). Germline V gene sequence: CDR1 MNHEY, CDR2 SMNVEV (reference sequence). The ends were cut back, 5 bases at V and 0 bases at J, with 13 bases in the middle. CDR3 length: 15 amino acids. CDR3 region: CASSQGTLMNTEAFF. CDR3 in DNA: TGTGCCAGCAGTCAGGGGACACTTATGAACACTGAAGCTTTCTTT.

In DNA form, the CDR3 reads TGCGCCAGCAGCGGAGGGGACGTCATCAACAATGAGCAGTTCTTC. Protein: CASSGGDVINNEQFF. The gene calls are TRBV5-1 and TRBJ2-1; possible D gene TRBD2, 6 bases. The CDR3 spans 15 residues. The germline V and J ends were trimmed by 4 bases and 5 bases, with 16 bases remaining between them. Germline loops: CDR1 SGHRS, CDR2 YFSETQ.